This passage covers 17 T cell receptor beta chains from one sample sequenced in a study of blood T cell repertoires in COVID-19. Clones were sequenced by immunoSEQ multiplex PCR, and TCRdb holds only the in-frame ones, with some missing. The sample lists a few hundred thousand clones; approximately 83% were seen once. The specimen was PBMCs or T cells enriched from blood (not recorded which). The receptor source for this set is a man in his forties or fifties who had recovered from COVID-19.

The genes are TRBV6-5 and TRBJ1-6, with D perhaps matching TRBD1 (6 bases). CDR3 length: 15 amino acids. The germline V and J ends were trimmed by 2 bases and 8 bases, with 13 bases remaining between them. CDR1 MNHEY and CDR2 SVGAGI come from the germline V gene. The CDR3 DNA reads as TGTGCCAGCAGTTACGATTCGACAGGAGATTCACCCCTCCACTTT. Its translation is CASSYDSTGDSPLHF.

The DNA for the CDR3 is TGTGCCAGCAGCTTATTGGGCATTGGGGGGGCTAACTATGGCTACACCTTC. It is translated as CASSLLGIGGANYGYTF. The chain has TRBV11-2 and TRBJ1-2, with D perhaps matching TRBD1 (5 bases). Between the trimmed V and J ends, which lost 2 bases and 0 bases, there was a span of 16 bases. CDR1 is SGHAT, CDR2 FQNNGV, per germline. The length of the CDR3 is 17 residues.

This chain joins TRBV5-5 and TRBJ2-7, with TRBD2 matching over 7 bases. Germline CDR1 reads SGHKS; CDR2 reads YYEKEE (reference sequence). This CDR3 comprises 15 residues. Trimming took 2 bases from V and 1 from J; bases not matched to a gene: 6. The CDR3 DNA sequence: TGTGCCAGCAGCTTAAGCGGGACCCTTTCCTACGAGCAGTACTTC. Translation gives CASSLSGTLSYEQYF.

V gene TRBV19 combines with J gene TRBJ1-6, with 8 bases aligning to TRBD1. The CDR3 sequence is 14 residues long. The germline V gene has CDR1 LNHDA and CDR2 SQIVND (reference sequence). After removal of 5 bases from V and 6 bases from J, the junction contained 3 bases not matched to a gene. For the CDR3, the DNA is TGTGCCAGTAGTCCGGACAGGGCTAATTCACCCCTCCACTTT. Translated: CASSPDRANSPLHF.

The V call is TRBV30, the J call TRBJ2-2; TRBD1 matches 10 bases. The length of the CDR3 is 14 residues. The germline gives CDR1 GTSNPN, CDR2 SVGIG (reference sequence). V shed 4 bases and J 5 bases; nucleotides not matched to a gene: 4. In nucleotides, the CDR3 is TGTGCCTGGACCGGGACAGGGGTTACCGGGGAGCTGTTTTTT. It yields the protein CAWTGTGVTGELFF.

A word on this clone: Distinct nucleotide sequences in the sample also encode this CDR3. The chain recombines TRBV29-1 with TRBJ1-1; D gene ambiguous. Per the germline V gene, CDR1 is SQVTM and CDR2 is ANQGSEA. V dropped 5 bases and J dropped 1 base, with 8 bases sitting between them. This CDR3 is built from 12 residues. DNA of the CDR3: TGCAGCGTTCGGATAGCGAACACTGAAGCTTTCTTT. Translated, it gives CSVRIANTEAFF.

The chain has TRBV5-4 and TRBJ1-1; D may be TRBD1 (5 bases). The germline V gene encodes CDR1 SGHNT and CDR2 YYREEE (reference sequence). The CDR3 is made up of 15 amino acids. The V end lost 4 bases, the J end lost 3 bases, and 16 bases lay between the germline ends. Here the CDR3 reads CASSKRRGLDTEAFF. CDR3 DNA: TGTGCCAGCAGCAAAAGGAGGGGTTTGGACACTGAAGCTTTCTTT.

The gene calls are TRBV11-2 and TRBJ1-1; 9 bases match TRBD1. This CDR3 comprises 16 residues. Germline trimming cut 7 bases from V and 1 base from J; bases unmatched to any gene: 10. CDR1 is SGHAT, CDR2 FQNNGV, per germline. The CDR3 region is CASTLQGALPNTEAFF. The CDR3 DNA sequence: TGTGCCAGCACCCTACAGGGGGCGCTTCCGAACACTGAAGCTTTCTTT.

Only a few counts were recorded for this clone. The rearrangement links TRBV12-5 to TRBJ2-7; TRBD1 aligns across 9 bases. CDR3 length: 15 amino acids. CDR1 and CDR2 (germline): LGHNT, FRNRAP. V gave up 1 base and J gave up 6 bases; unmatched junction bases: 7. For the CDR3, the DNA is TGTGCTAGTGGTTTGGGGGGGACAGGGCGGTCCGAGCAGTACTTC. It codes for CASGLGGTGRSEQYF.

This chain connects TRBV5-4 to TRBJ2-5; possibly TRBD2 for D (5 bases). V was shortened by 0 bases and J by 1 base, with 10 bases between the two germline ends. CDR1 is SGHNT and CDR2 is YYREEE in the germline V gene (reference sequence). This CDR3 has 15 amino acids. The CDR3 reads CASSLDRGSQETQYF. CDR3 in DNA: TGTGCCAGCAGCTTGGATCGGGGAAGCCAAGAGACCCAGTACTTC.

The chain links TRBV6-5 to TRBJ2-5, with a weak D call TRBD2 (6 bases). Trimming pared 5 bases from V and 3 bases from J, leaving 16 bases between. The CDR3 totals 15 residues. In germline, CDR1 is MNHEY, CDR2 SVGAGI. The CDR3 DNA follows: TGTGCCAGCAGTCGTCTCCAACGGGGGAAAGAGACCCAGTACTTC. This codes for CASSRLQRGKETQYF.

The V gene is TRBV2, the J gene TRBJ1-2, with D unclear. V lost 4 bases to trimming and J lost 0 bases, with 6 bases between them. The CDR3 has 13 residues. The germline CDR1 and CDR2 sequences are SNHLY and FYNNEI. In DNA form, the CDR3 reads TGTGCCAGCAGTGCCTCGGCTAACTATGGCTACACCTTC. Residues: CASSASANYGYTF.

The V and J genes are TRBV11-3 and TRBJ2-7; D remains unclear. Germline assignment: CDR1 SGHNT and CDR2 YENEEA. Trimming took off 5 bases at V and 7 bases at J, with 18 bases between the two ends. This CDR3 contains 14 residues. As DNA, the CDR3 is TGTGCCAGCAGCCCAAGCCCGGGTGATGGGGAGCAGTACTTC. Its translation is CASSPSPGDGEQYF.

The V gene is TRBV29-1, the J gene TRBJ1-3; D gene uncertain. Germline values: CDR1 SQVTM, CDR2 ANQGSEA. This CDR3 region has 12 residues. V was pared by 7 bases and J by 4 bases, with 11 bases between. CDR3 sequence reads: CSAGQAGNTIYF. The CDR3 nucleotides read TGCAGCGCAGGCCAGGCCGGAAACACCATATATTTT.

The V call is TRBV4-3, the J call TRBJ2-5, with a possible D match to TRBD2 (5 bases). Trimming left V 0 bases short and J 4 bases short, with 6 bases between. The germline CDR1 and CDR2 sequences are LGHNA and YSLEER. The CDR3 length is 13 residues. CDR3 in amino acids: CASSQDRGETQYF. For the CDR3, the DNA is TGCGCCAGCAGCCAAGATCGGGGAGAGACCCAGTACTTC.

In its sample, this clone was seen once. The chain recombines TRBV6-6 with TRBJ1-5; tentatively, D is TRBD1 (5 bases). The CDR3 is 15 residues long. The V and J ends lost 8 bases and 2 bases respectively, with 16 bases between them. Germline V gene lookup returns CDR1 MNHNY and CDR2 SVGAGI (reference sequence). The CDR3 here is CASGATTGGNQPQHF. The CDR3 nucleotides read TGTGCCAGCGGGGCAACAACGGGGGGCAATCAGCCCCAGCATTTT.

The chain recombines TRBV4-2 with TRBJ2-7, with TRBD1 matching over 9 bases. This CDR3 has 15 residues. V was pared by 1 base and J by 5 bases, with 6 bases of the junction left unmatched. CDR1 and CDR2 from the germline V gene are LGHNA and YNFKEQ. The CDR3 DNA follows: TGTGCCAGCAGCCAAGCCGGACAGGGGATCCACGAGCAGTACTTC. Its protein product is CASSQAGQGIHEQYF.